This T cell receptor (beta chain) was captured by sequencing in a study of blood T cell repertoires in COVID-19. The CDR3 has 15 amino acids. Trimming left V 6 bases short and J 6 bases short, with 21 bases between. Germline values: CDR1 LNHDA, CDR2 SQIVND (reference sequence). Using immunoSEQ multiplex PCR, the repertoire was profiled, and TCRdb retains in-frame clones only, with some absent. The table shows roughly 100,000 clones, with around 92% occurring only once. This chain uses TRBV19 with TRBJ2-7; D is ambiguous. Sequencing was carried out using peripheral blood. The clonotype originates from a woman aged 60 to 75 with acute or convalescent COVID-19. CDR3 protein: CASSLSHLQVSEQYV. The CDR3 nucleotides read TGTGCCAGTAGCCTATCCCATCTTCAGGTGAGCGAGCAGTACGTC.